One sample yielded the 13 T cell receptor beta chains listed below, sequenced in a study of PD-1 blockade in classical Hodgkin lymphoma. Profiling relied on immunoSEQ multiplex PCR, and the TCRdb table lists in-frame clones only, not all of them. Here the sample spans some 10,000 clones, over 70% being singletons. As for time point: cycle 4 day 1 (C4D1), after 5 to 7 weeks of nivolumab. Each patient relapsed following autologous stem cell transplantation, and prior brentuximab vedotin exposure differed. Purification of CD4+ T cells from thawed PBMCs was performed via magnetic negative selection. Material: CD4+ T cells from blood, obtained before the fourth cycle of nivolumab. The receptors originated from a human donor with classical Hodgkin lymphoma.

This clone has more than one count but fewer than ten. This CDR3 reads CASSAKSGREKLFF. In nucleotides, the CDR3 is TGTGCCAGCAGCGCAAAGTCGGGGCGGGAAAAACTGTTTTTT. The chain recombines TRBV9 with TRBJ1-4, with D possibly TRBD1 on 5 matching bases. V lost 3 bases to trimming and J lost 8 bases, with 14 bases between them. The germline V gene has CDR1 SGDLS and CDR2 YYNGEE. The CDR3 spans 14 residues.

The chain combines TRBV7-7 with TRBJ2-7, with 8 bases identical to TRBD1. J was trimmed by 2 bases and V by 6 bases; bases with no gene match: 6. This CDR3 has 14 amino acids. Per the germline V gene, CDR1 is SSHAT and CDR2 is FNYEAQ (reference sequence). The CDR3 region has the DNA TGTGCCAGCAGTCCCGGGACAGGCGCCTACGAGCAGTACTTC. It encodes CASSPGTGAYEQYF.

The chain has TRBV7-2 and TRBJ2-1; the D call may be TRBD1 or TRBD2 (5 bases each). There are 16 residues in the CDR3. The V end lost 5 bases, the J end lost 0 bases, and 14 bases lay between the germline ends. The germline V gene encodes CDR1 SGHTA and CDR2 FQGNSA. The CDR3 protein is CASSTIGTGSYNEQFF. The CDR3, as DNA: TGTGCCAGCAGCACTATTGGGACGGGCTCCTACAATGAGCAGTTCTTC.

This chain connects TRBV5-1 to TRBJ1-2, with TRBD1 matching 9 bases. CDR1 and CDR2 from the germline V gene are SGHRS and YFSETQ. V was pared by 0 bases and J by 4 bases, with 4 bases of the junction left unmatched. The CDR3 length is 15 residues. This CDR3 is CASSLGTGATYGYTF. The CDR3 DNA sequence: TGCGCCAGCAGCTTGGGGACAGGGGCTACCTATGGCTACACCTTC.

The chain has TRBV11-2 and TRBJ2-2; unclear D gene. The germline V and J ends were trimmed by 3 bases and 0 bases, with 8 bases remaining between them. The CDR3 spans 15 residues. Germline CDR1 and CDR2: SGHAT and FQNNGV. The CDR3, as DNA: TGTGCCAGCAGCTTTCGTAGGGCGAACACCGGGGAGCTGTTTTTT. It specifies CASSFRRANTGELFF.

The V gene is TRBV7-9, the J gene TRBJ2-3, with 8 bases lining up with TRBD1. Germline CDR1 SEHNR, CDR2 FQNEAQ (reference sequence). The CDR3 sequence is 16 residues long. V shed 3 bases, J shed 0 bases, and the junction held 5 bases outside the gene matches. CDR3 in amino acids: CASSFTGGTSTDTQYF. Here the CDR3 DNA reads TGTGCCAGCAGCTTTACAGGGGGTACTAGCACAGATACGCAGTATTTT.

J is TRBJ2-1 and V is TRBV30; 7 bases line up with TRBD1. The trim removed 2 bases at V and 5 bases at J, leaving 9 bases unmatched. CDR1 is GTSNPN and CDR2 is SVGIG in the germline V gene (reference sequence). The CDR3 loop spans 15 amino acids. The CDR3 DNA reads as TGTGCCTGGAGTAAACCTCAGGGGGTGGACAATGAGCAGTTCTTC. It codes for CAWSKPQGVDNEQFF.

The gene calls are TRBV28 and TRBJ1-5, with TRBD1 as a possible D gene (6 bases). Germline values: CDR1 MDHEN, CDR2 SYDVKM. The CDR3 spans 16 residues. The V end lost 5 bases, the J end lost 6 bases, and 20 bases lay between the germline ends. The CDR3 DNA reads TGTGCCAGCAGTCCCACTGGAGGGGGAATCATTCAGCCCCAGCATTTT. Amino acids: CASSPTGGGIIQPQHF.

The rearrangement uses TRBV6-5 and TRBJ2-5; 10 bases are a match to TRBD2. Germline V gives CDR1 MNHEY, CDR2 SVGAGI. J lost 5 bases, V lost 4 bases, and 7 bases had no gene match. The CDR3 is made up of 15 amino acids. In DNA form, the CDR3 reads TGTGCCAGCAGTTTGATGGGGACTAGCGTGGAGACCCAGTACTTC. This translates into CASSLMGTSVETQYF.

This chain uses TRBV27 with TRBJ2-7, with D perhaps TRBD1 (7 bases). V was shortened by 4 bases and J by 6 bases, with 16 bases between the two germline ends. Germline V CDR1 and CDR2: MNHEY, SMNVEV (reference sequence). The CDR3 is made up of 14 amino acids. CDR3 residues: CASSWRGQVGEQYF. In nucleotides, the CDR3 is TGTGCCAGCAGTTGGAGGGGGCAGGTCGGCGAGCAGTACTTC.

The chain employs TRBV9 and TRBJ2-5; 12 nucleotides match TRBD2. V lost 0 bases to trimming and J lost 5 bases; unmatched junction nucleotides: 2. CDR1 and CDR2 from the germline V gene are SGDLS and YYNGEE. The CDR3 spans 15 residues. CDR3 sequence reads: CASSVGLAGVETQYF. As DNA, the CDR3 is TGTGCCAGCAGCGTAGGACTAGCGGGAGTGGAGACCCAGTACTTC. Filled out from reference TRBV9 and TRBJ2-5, the complete variable domain reads DSGVTQTPKHLITATGQRVTLRCSPRSGDLSVYWYQQSLDQGLQFLIQYYNGEERAKGNILERFSAQQFPDLHSELNLSSLELGDSALYFCASSVGLAGVETQYFGPGTRLLVL.

The chain has TRBV6-5 and TRBJ2-7; the match to TRBD1 covers 9 bases. V trimming: 10 bases; J trimming: 5 bases; junction bases outside the gene matches: 6. The germline V gene encodes CDR1 MNHEY and CDR2 SVGAGI. The length of the CDR3 is 12 residues. This chain's CDR3 is CATRDRAHEQYF. Written as DNA, the CDR3 is TGTGCCACCCGGGACAGGGCCCACGAGCAGTACTTC.

This clone was seen once. This chain links TRBV6-5 with TRBJ1-2; TRBD1 agrees at 9 bases. CDR1 MNHEY and CDR2 SVGAGI come from the germline V gene. The CDR3 covers 13 residues. Trimming at V came to 6 bases and at J to 2 bases, leaving 1 base not matched to a gene. The CDR3 bases are TGTGCCAGCAGCGGACAGGGGAACTATGGCTACACCTTC. Its translation: CASSGQGNYGYTF.